This record looks at one T cell receptor beta chain sequence and its context. Its target is unknown. This PCR relied on a set of 60 Vbeta primers and 13 Jbeta primers. Clones were read by immunoSEQ multiplex PCR, and TCRdb kept only the in-frame ones, dropping some. The sample lists roughly 190,000 clones, about three quarters occurring once. Trimming cost V 0 bases and J 7 bases; bases outside gene matches: 13. The CDR3 is made up of 18 amino acids. Germline V gives CDR1 SQVTM, CDR2 ANQGSEA. This sample is part of a study of cytomegalovirus exposure and HLA in healthy donors. As for the study in general: Previous work identified roughly 120 million unique TCR beta sequences from 200 million or so T cells.

Study-wide results and caveats: Analysis was carried out at a later point, and it linked a missense DCLRE1C variant to TCR beta V- and J-gene trimming. Analyzed later, most CMV-associated TCR beta chains appeared HLA-restricted.

V gene TRBV29-1 combines with J gene TRBJ2-3; 13 bases are shared with TRBD2. This TCR was sampled from a female donor in good health and CMV-seronegative. The sequenced sample consisted of PBMCs. CDR3 residues: CSVEDPPAGTSGTYTQYF. The CDR3 DNA is TGCAGCGTTGAAGATCCCCCCGCCGGGACTAGCGGGACCTATACGCAGTATTTT.